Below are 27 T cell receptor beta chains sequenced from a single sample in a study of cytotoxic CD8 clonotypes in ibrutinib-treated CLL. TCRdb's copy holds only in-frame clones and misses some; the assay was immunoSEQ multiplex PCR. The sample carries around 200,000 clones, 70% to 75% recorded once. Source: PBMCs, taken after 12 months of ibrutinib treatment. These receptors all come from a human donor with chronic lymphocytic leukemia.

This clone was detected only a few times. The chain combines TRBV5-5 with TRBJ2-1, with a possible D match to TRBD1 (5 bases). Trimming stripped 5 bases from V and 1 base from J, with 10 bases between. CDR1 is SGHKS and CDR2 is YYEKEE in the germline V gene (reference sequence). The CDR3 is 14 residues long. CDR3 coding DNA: TGTGCCAGCAGTGACAGCCCGTCCTACAATGAGCAGTTCTTC. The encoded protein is CASSDSPSYNEQFF.

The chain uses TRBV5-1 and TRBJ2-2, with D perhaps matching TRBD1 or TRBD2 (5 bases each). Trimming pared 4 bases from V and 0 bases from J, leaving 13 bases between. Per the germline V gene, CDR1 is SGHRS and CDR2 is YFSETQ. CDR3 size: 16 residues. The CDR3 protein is CASSLGTAANTGELFF. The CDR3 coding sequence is TGCGCCAGCAGCCTAGGGACGGCAGCGAACACCGGGGAGCTGTTTTTT.

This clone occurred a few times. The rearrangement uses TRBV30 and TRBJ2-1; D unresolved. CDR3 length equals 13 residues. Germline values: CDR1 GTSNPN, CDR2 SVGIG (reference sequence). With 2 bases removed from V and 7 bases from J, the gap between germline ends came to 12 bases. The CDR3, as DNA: TGTGCCTGGAGTTCCCGGGCCCCGAATGAGCAGTTCTTC. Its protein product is CAWSSRAPNEQFF.

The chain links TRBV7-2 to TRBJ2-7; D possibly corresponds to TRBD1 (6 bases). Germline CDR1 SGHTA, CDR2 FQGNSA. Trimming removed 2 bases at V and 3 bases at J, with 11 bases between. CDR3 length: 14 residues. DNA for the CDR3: TGTGCCAGCAGCTTAACAGGGATGGGCTACGAGCAGTACTTC. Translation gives CASSLTGMGYEQYF.

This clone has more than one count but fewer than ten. CDR3 sequence: CASSYSGAEGTQYF. CDR3 in DNA: TGTGCCAGCAGTTACAGCGGGGCCGAAGGGACCCAGTACTTC. The chain links TRBV6-5 to TRBJ2-5, with 7 positions matching TRBD2. With 2 bases clipped from V and 7 bases from J, the junction kept 7 bases outside the gene matches. This CDR3 comprises 14 residues. The V gene's germline CDR1 is MNHEY and CDR2 SVGAGI.

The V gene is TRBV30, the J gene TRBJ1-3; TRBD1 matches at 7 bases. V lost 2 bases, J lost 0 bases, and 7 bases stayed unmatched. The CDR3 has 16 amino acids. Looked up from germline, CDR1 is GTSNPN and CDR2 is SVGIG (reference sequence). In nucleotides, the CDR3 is TGTGCCTGGAGTCCACCGGGACAGATCTCTGGAAACACCATATATTTT. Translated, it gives CAWSPPGQISGNTIYF.

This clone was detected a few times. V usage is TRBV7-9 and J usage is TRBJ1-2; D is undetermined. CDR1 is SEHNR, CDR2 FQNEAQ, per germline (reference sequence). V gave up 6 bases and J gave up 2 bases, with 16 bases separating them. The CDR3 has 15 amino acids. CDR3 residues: CASSGKWVGNYGYTF. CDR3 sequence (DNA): TGTGCCAGCAGTGGGAAGTGGGTTGGAAACTATGGCTACACCTTC.

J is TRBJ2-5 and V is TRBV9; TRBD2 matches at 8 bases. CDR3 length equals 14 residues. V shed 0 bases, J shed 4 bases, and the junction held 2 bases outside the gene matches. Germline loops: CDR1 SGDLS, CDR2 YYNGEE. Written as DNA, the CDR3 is TGTGCCAGCAGCGTAGAGGCGGGAGGAGAGACCCAGTACTTC. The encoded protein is CASSVEAGGETQYF.

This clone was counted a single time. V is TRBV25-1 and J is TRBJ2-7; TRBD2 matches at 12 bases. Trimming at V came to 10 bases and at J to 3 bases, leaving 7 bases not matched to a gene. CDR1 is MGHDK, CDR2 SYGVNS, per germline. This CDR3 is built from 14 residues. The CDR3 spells CATRRTSGNYEQYF. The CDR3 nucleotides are TGTGCCACCAGAAGGACTAGCGGGAACTACGAGCAGTACTTC.

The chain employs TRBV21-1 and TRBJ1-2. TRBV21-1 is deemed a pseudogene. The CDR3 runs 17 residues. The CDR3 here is CASSKADQKVRDYGYTF. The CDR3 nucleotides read TGTGCCAGCAGCAAAGCGGACCAAAAGGTCCGGGACTATGGCTACACCTTC.

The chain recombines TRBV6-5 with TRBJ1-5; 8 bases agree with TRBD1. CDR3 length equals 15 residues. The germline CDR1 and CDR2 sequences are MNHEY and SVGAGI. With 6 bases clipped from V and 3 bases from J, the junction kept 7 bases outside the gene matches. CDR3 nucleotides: TGTGCCAGCAGGGCCAGGGGGCGCAACAATCAGCCCCAGCATTTT. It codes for CASRARGRNNQPQHF.

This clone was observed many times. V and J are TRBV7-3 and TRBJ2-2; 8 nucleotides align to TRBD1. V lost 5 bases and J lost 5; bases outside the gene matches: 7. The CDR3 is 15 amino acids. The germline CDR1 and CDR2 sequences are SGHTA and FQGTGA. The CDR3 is CASSLQGAGTGELFF. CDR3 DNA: TGTGCCAGCAGCCTCCAGGGGGCCGGAACCGGGGAGCTGTTTTTT.

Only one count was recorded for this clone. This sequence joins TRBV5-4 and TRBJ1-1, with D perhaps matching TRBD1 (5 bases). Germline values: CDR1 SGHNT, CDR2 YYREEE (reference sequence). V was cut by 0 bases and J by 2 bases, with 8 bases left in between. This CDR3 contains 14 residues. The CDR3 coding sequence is TGTGCCAGCAGCTTGGGACAGATAAACACTGAAGCTTTCTTT. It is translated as CASSLGQINTEAFF.

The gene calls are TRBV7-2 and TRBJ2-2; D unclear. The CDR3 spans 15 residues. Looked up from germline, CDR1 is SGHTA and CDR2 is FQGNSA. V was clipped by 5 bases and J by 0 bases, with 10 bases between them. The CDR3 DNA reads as TGTGCCAGCAGCCCAGACTGGGCGAACACCGGGGAGCTGTTTTTT. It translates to CASSPDWANTGELFF.

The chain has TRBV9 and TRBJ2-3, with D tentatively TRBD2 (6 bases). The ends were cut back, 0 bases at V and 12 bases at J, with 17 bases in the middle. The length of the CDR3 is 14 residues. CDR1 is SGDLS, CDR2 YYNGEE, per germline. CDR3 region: CASSVGVVGGGQYF. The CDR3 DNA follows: TGTGCCAGCAGCGTAGGGGTGGTCGGGGGAGGTCAGTATTTT.

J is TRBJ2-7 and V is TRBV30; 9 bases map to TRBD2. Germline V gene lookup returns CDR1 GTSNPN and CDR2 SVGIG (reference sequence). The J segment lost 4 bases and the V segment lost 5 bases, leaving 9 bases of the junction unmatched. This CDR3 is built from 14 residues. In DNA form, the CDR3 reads TGTGCCTGGCACAATAGCGGGAGAAGGTACGAGCAGTACTTC. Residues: CAWHNSGRRYEQYF.

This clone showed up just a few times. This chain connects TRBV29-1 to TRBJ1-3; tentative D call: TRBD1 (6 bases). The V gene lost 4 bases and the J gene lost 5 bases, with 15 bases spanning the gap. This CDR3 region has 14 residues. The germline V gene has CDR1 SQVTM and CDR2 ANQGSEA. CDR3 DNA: TGCAGCGTTGTTTCGGACAGACTAAGAAACACCATATATTTT. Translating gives CSVVSDRLRNTIYF.

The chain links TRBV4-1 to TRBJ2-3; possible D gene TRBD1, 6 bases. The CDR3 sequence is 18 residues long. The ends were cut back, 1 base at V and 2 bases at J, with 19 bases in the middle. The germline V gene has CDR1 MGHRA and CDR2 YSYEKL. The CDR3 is CASSQAIRTVIYTDTQYF. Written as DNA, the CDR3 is TGCGCCAGCAGCCAAGCCATCAGGACAGTAATATACACAGATACGCAGTATTTT.

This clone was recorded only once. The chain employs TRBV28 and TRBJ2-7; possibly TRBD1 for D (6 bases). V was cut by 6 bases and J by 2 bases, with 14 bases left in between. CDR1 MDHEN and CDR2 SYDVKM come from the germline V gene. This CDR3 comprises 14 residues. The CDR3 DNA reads TGTGCCAGCAGGAGGGACCAGGGGCCCTACGAGCAGTACTTC. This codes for CASRRDQGPYEQYF. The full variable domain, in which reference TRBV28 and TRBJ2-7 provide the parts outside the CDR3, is DVKVTQSSRYLVKRTGEKVFLECVQDMDHENMFWYRQDPGLGLRLIYFSYDVKMKEKGDIPEGYSVSREKKERFSLILESASTNQTSMYLCASRRDQGPYEQYFGPGTRLTVT.

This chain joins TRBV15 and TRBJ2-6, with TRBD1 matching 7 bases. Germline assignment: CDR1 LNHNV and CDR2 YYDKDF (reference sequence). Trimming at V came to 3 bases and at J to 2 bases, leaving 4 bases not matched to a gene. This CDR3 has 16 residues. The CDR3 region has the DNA TGTGCCACCAGCAGGATCACAGGGGCTGGGGCCAACGTCCTGACTTTC. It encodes CATSRITGAGANVLTF.

CDR3 in amino acids: CASSVDGLAGGRETQYF. The CDR3, as DNA: TGTGCCAGCAGCGTAGACGGACTAGCGGGAGGGAGGGAGACCCAGTACTTC. This chain links TRBV9 with TRBJ2-5; 15 positions match TRBD2. V gave up 0 bases and J gave up 5 bases; unmatched junction bases: 5. The CDR3 consists of 17 residues. The germline V gene encodes CDR1 SGDLS and CDR2 YYNGEE.

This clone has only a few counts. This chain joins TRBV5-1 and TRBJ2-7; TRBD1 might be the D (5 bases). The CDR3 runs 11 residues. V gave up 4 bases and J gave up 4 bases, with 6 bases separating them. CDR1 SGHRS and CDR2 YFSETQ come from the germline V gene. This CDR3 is CASSGQYEQYF. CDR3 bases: TGCGCCAGCAGCGGACAATACGAGCAGTACTTC.

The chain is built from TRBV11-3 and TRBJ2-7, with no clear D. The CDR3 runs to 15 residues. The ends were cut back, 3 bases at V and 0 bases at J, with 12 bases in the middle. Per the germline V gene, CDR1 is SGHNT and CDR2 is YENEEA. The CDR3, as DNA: TGTGCCAGCAGCTTTATGAGTGGATCCTCCTACGAGCAGTACTTC. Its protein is CASSFMSGSSYEQYF. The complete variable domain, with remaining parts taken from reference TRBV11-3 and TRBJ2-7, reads EAGVVQSPRYKIIEKKQPVAFWCNPISGHNTLYWYLQNLGQGPELLIRYENEEAVDDSQLPKDRFSAERLKGVDSTLKIQPAELGDSAVYLCASSFMSGSSYEQYFGPGTRLTVT.

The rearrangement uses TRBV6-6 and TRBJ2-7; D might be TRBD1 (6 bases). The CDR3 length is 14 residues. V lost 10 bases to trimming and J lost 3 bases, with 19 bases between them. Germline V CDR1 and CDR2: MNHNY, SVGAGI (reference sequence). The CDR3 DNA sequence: TGTGCCACCCAGACAGGTGGGGCCTACTACGAGCAGTACTTC. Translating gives CATQTGGAYYEQYF.

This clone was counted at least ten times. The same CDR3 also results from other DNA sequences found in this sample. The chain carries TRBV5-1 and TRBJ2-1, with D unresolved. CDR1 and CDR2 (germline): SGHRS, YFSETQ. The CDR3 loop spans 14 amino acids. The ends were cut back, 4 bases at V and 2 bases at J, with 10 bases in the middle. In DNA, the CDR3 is TGCGCCAGCAGCAGCGACCGGGCCTACAATGAGCAGTTCTTC. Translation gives CASSSDRAYNEQFF.

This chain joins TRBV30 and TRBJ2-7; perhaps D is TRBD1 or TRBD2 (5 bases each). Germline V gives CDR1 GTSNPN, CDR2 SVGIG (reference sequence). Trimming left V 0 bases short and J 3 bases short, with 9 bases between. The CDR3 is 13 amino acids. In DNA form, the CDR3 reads TGTGCCTGGAGTGTTGGGGGTCACTACGAGCAGTACTTC. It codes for CAWSVGGHYEQYF.

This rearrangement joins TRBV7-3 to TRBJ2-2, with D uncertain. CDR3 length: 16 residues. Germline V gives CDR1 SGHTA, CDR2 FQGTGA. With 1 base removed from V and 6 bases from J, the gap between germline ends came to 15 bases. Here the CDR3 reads CASSLSLIGRAGELFF. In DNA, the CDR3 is TGTGCCAGCAGCTTAAGCTTGATAGGACGGGCCGGGGAGCTGTTTTTT.